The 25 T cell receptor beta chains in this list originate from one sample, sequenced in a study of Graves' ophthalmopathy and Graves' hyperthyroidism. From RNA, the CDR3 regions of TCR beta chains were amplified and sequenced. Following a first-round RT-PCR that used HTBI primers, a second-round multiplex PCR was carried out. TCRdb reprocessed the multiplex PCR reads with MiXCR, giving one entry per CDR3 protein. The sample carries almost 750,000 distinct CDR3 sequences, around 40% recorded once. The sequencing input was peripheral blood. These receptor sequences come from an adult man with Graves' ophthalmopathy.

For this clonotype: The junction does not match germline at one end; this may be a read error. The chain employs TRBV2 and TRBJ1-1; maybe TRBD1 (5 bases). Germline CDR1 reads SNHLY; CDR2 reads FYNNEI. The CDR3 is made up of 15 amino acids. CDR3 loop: CASRPDGHQNTEASF. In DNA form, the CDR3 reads TGTGCCAGCAGACCCGACGGACATCAGAACACTGAAGCTTCCTTT. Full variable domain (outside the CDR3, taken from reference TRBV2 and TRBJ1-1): EPEVTQTPSHQVTQMGQEVILRCVPISNHLYFYWYRQILGQKVEFLVSFYNNEISEKSEIFDDQFSVERPDGSNFTLKIRSTKLEDSAMYFCASRPDGHQNTEASFGQGTRLTVV.

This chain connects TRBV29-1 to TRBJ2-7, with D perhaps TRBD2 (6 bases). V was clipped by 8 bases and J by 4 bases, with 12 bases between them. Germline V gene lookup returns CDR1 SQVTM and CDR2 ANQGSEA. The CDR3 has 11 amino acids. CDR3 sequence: CSLAGSYEQYF. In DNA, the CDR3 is TGCAGCTTGGCCGGGAGTTACGAGCAGTACTTC.

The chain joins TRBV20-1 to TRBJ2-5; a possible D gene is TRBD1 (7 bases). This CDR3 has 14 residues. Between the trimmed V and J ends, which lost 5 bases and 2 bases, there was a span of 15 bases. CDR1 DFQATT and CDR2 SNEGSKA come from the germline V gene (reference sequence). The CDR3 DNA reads TGCAGTGCTTACAGGGGAGGAGGTCAAGAGACCCAGTACTTC. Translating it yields CSAYRGGGQETQYF.

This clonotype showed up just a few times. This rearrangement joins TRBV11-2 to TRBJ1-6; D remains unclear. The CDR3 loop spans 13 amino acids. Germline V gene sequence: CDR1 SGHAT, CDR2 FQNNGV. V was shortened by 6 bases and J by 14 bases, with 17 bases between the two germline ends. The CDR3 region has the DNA TGTGCCAGCAGTTTCATTGACGCCGTAGCCCTCCACTTT. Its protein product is CASSFIDAVALHF.

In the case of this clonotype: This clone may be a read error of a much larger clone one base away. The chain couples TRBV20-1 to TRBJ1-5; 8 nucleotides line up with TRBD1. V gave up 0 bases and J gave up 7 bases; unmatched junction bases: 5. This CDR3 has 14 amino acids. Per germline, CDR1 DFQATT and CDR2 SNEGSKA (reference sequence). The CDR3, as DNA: TGCAGTGCTAGAGACAGGGGGCTTGAACAGCCCCAGCATTTT. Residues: CSARDRGLEQPQHF.

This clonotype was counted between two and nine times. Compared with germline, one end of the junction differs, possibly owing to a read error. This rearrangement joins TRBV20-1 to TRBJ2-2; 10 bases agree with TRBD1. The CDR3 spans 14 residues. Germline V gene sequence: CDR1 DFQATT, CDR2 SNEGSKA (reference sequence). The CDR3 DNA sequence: TGCAGTGCGAAGGGACAGGGGAACACCGAGGAGCTGTTTTTT. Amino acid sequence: CSAKGQGNTEELFF.

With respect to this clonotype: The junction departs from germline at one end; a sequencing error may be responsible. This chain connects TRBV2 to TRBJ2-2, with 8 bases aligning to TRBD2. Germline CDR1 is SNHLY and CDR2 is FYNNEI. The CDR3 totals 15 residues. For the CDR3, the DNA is TGTGCCAGCCTTGGGGGCGGGAGGTTCACCGGGGAGCTGCTTTTT. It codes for CASLGGGRFTGELLF. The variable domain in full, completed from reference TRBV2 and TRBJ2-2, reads EPEVTQTPSHQVTQMGQEVILRCVPISNHLYFYWYRQILGQKVEFLVSFYNNEISEKSEIFDDQFSVERPDGSNFTLKIRSTKLEDSAMYFCASLGGGRFTGELLFGEGSRLTVL.

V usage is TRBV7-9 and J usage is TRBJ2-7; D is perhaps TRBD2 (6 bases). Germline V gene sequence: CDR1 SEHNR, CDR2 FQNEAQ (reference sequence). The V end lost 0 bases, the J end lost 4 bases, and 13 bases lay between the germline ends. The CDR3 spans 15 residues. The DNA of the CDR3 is TGTGCCAGCAGCTTAGCAGGAGGGGCGGAGTACGAGCAGTACTTC. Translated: CASSLAGGAEYEQYF.

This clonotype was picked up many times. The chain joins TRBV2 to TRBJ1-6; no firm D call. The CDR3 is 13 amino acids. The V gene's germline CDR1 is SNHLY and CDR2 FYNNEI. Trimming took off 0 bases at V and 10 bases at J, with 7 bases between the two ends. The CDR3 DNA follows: TGTGCCAGCAGTGAAGCGCTTGGGTCACCCCTCCACTTT. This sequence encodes CASSEALGSPLHF.

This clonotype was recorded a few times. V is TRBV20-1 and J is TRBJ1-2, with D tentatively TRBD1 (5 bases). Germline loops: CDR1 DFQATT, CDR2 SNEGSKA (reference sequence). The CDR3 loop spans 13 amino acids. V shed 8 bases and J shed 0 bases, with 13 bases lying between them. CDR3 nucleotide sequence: TGCAGTCCCCAAACAGGCACTAACTATGGCTACACCTTC. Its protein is CSPQTGTNYGYTF.

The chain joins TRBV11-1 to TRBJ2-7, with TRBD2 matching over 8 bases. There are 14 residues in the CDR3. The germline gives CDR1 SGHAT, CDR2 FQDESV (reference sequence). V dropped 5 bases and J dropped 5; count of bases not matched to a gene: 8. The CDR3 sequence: CASSPTGTSDEQYF. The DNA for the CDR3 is TGTGCCAGCAGCCCGACCGGGACTAGTGACGAGCAGTACTTC.

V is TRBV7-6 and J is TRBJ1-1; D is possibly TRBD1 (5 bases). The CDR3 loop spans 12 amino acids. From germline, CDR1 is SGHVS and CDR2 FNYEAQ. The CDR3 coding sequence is TGTGCTGACAGAGGGGTGAACACTGAAGCTTTCTTT. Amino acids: CADRGVNTEAFF.

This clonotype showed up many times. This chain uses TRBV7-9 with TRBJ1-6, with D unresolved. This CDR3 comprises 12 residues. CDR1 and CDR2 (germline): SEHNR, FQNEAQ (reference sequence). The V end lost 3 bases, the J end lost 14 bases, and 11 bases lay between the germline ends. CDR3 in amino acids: CASSFTGESLHF. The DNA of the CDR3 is TGTGCCAGCAGCTTTACGGGAGAGTCCCTCCACTTT.

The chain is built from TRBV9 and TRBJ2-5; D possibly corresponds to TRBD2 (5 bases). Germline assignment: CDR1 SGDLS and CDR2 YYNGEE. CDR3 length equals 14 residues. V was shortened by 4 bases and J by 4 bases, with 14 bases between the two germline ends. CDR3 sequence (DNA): TGTGCCAGCAGCCATAGCGATGTCAGAGAGACCCAGTACTTC. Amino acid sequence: CASSHSDVRETQYF.

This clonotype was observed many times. The CDR3 reads CASRNTGDYGYTF. The DNA of the CDR3 is TGTGCCAGCAGGAACACAGGGGACTATGGCTACACCTTC. This chain uses TRBV9 with TRBJ1-2; TRBD1 matches at 7 bases. V gave up 5 bases and J gave up 3 bases; unmatched junction bases: 4. Per the germline V gene, CDR1 is SGDLS and CDR2 is YYNGEE. CDR3 length: 13 residues.

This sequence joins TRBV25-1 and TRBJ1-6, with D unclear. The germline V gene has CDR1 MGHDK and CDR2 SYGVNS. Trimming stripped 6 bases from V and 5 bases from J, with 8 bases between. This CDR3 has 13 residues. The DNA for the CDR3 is TGTGCCAGCAGACCAACCGATAATTCACCCCTCCACTTT. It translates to CASRPTDNSPLHF.

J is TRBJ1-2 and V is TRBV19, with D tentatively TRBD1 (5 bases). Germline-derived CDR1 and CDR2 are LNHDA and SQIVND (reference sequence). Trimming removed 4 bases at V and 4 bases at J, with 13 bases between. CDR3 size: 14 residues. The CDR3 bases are TGTGCCAGTAGTACGAGGCAGGGCGCCTATGGCTACACCTTC. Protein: CASSTRQGAYGYTF.

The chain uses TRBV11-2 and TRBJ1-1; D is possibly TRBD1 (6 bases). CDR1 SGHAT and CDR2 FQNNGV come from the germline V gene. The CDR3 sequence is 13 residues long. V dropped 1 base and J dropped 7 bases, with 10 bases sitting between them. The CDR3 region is CASSLAGQHEAFF. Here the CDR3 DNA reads TGTGCCAGCAGCTTAGCGGGACAACATGAAGCTTTCTTT. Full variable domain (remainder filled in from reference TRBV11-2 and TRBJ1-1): EAGVAQSPRYKIIEKRQSVAFWCNPISGHATLYWYQQILGQGPKLLIQFQNNGVVDDSQLPKDRFSAERLKGVDSTLKIQPAKLEDSAVYLCASSLAGQHEAFFGQGTRLTVV.

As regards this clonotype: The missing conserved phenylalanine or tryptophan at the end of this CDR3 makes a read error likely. CDR3 loop: CSASKATEQETQYC. In DNA form, the CDR3 reads TGCAGTGCTAGTAAGGCGACAGAGCAAGAGACCCAGTACTGC. This chain uses TRBV20-1 with TRBJ2-5, with D perhaps TRBD1 (5 bases). Germline-derived CDR1 and CDR2 are DFQATT and SNEGSKA (reference sequence). This CDR3 has 14 amino acids. V shed 3 bases and J shed 2 bases, with 13 bases lying between them.

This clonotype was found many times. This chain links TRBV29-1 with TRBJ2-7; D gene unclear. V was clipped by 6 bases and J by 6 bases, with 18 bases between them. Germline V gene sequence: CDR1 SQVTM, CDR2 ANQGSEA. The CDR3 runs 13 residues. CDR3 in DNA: TGCAGCGTCCGTCGACTCTTAAACGGCGAGCAGTACTTC. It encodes CSVRRLLNGEQYF.

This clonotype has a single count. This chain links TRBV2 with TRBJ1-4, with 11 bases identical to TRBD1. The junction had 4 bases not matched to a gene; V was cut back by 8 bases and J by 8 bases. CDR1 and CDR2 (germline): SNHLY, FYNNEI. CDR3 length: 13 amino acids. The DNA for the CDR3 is TGTGCCAGCGGACAGGGGGCGTGGGAAAAACTGTTTTTT. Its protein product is CASGQGAWEKLFF.

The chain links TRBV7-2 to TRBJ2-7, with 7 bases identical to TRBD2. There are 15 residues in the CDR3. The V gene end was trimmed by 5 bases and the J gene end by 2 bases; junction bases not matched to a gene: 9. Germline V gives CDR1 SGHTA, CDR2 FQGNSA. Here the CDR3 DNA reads TGTGCCAGCAGCCTCAGTCAGCGGGGTCCCTACGAGCAGTACTTC. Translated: CASSLSQRGPYEQYF.

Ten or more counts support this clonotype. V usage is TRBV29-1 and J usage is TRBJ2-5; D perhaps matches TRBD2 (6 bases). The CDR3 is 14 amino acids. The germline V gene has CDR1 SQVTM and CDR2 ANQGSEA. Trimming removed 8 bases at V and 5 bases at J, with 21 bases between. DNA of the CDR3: TGCAGCACCCAGGAGGGTATCTATGGGGAGACCCAGTACTTC. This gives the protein CSTQEGIYGETQYF.

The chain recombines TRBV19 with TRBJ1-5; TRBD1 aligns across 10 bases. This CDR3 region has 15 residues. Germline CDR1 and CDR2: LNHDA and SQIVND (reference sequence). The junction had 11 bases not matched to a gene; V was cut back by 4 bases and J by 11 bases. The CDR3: CASSTRDRGSETQHF. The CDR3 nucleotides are TGTGCCAGTAGTACTCGGGACAGGGGATCGGAGACCCAGCATTTT.

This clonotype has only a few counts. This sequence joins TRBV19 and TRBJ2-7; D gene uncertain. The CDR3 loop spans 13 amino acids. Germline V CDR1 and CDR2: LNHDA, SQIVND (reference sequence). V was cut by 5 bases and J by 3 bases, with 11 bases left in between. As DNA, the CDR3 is TGTGCCAGTAGTTCCAGACCGTTCTACGAGCAGTACTTC. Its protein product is CASSSRPFYEQYF.